Following are 18 T cell receptor beta chains from one sample sequenced in a study of OX40 agonist ivuxolimab in advanced cancers. Generated by immunoSEQ multiplex PCR, the TCRdb table keeps only in-frame clones and is missing some. Of some 46,000 clones in the sample, about 90% were seen once. The specimen comprised CD4+ or CD8+ T cells sorted from blood, sampled in a trial of the OX40 agonist ivuxolimab. The receptors derive from an adult with an advanced solid tumor such as melanoma, head and neck, liver or kidney cancer.

V gene TRBV13 combines with J gene TRBJ2-2, with no clear D. This CDR3 contains 12 residues. V lost 8 bases to trimming and J lost 1 base, with 5 bases between them. Germline CDR1 PRHDT, CDR2 FYEKMQ (reference sequence). The CDR3 DNA reads as TGTGCCAGCGCCCTGAACACCGGGGAGCTGTTTTTT. It specifies CASALNTGELFF.

This sequence joins TRBV14 and TRBJ2-5, with D possibly being TRBD1 (5 bases). Trimming pared 9 bases from V and 3 bases from J, leaving 17 bases between. The CDR3 contains 14 residues. From germline, CDR1 is SGHDN and CDR2 FVKESK. This CDR3 reads CARGIRQPEETQYF. The CDR3 DNA reads TGTGCCAGGGGTATACGACAGCCCGAAGAGACCCAGTACTTC.

The rearrangement uses TRBV27 and TRBJ2-7, with D tentatively TRBD2 (6 bases). Trimming shortened V by 7 bases and J by 2 bases, and 15 bases separated the two germline ends. This CDR3 spans 14 amino acids. In germline, CDR1 is MNHEY, CDR2 SMNVEV (reference sequence). This chain's CDR3 is CASKMHGRAYEQYF. The CDR3 coding sequence is TGTGCCAGCAAAATGCACGGGAGAGCCTACGAGCAGTACTTC.

The J gene is TRBJ1-1, the V gene TRBV12-5, with D possibly TRBD1 on 5 matching bases. Germline loops: CDR1 LGHNT, CDR2 FRNRAP. CDR3 size: 13 residues. Trimming took off 4 bases at V and 0 bases at J, with 6 bases between the two ends. The CDR3: CASGSGVNTEAFF. The CDR3 DNA follows: TGTGCTAGTGGTTCGGGGGTGAACACTGAAGCTTTCTTT.

V usage is TRBV9 and J usage is TRBJ2-5, with TRBD1 matching 7 bases. This CDR3 has 15 residues. V lost 0 bases, J lost 5 bases, and 7 bases stayed unmatched. Germline values: CDR1 SGDLS, CDR2 YYNGEE. Here the CDR3 reads CASSVVGGQGETQYF. CDR3 DNA: TGTGCCAGCAGCGTAGTAGGGGGCCAGGGGGAGACCCAGTACTTC.

The chain employs TRBV5-3 and TRBJ2-5; a possible D gene is TRBD1 (5 bases). TRBV5-3 is marked as an open reading frame, function uncertain. Deletions cut 0 bases from V and 5 bases from J, with 14 bases between. This CDR3 region has 15 residues. The CDR3 loop reads CARSLDDRKMETQYF. CDR3 coding DNA: TGTGCCAGAAGCTTGGACGACAGAAAGATGGAGACCCAGTACTTC.

This chain joins TRBV13 and TRBJ2-3; 8 bases are shared with TRBD2. The CDR3 loop spans 18 amino acids. CDR1 is PRHDT, CDR2 FYEKMQ, per germline (reference sequence). V shed 5 bases and J 0 bases; nucleotides not matched to a gene: 13. For the CDR3, the DNA is TGTGCCAGCAGCCCTGGAGGAGCGGGGGATCTTAGCACAGATACGCAGTATTTT. Its translation is CASSPGGAGDLSTDTQYF.

The J gene is TRBJ2-1, the V gene TRBV27; 10 bases fit TRBD2. The CDR3 sequence is 13 residues long. The junction had 4 bases not matched to a gene; V was cut back by 5 bases and J by 9 bases. Per germline, CDR1 MNHEY and CDR2 SMNVEV (reference sequence). CDR3 sequence: CASSLQREGEQFF. CDR3 coding DNA: TGTGCCAGCAGTCTCCAGCGGGAGGGTGAGCAGTTCTTC.

The genes are TRBV19 and TRBJ1-5; D call uncertain. Germline V gene sequence: CDR1 LNHDA, CDR2 SQIVND (reference sequence). The CDR3 totals 16 residues. Deletions cut 3 bases from V and 5 bases from J, with 17 bases between. CDR3 amino acids: CASSIKVGVTDQPQHF. The CDR3 DNA reads as TGTGCCAGTAGTATCAAGGTGGGAGTCACAGATCAGCCCCAGCATTTT.

The chain has TRBV14 and TRBJ2-7; no reliable D call. The CDR3 is 15 amino acids. From germline, CDR1 is SGHDN and CDR2 FVKESK. The V gene lost 2 bases and the J gene lost 3 bases, with 14 bases spanning the gap. The CDR3 coding sequence is TGTGCCAGCAGCCAAAACTTCGGCGGTAACTACGAGCAGTACTTC. Its protein product is CASSQNFGGNYEQYF.

This clone was detected only a few times. The V call is TRBV19, the J call TRBJ1-6; a possible D gene is TRBD1 (6 bases). This CDR3 contains 16 residues. The germline CDR1 and CDR2 sequences are LNHDA and SQIVND (reference sequence). Trimming stripped 1 base from V and 6 bases from J, with 13 bases between. The CDR3 here is CASSIAAGDSNSPLHF. The CDR3 DNA follows: TGTGCCAGTAGTATAGCGGCAGGGGATAGTAATTCACCCCTCCACTTT.

The chain couples TRBV6-6 to TRBJ1-5; D is uncertain. The CDR3 runs 14 residues. CDR1 is MNHNY and CDR2 is SVGAGI in the germline V gene (reference sequence). Trimming left V 6 bases short and J 0 bases short, with 9 bases between. The CDR3 DNA sequence: TGTGCCAGCAGCAACACGAATAGCAATCAGCCCCAGCATTTT. Its protein is CASSNTNSNQPQHF.

J is TRBJ2-7 and V is TRBV4-1, with 9 bases fitting TRBD2. Germline V CDR1 and CDR2: MGHRA, YSYEKL. The CDR3 has 18 amino acids. The V and J ends lost 0 bases and 3 bases, in that order; junction bases with no gene match: 12. The CDR3 DNA is TGCGCCAGCAGCCAAGATCCCCCCTCTAGCGGGGCATACTACGAGCAGTACTTC. Translated, it gives CASSQDPPSSGAYYEQYF.

The chain combines TRBV27 with TRBJ1-1; D perhaps matches TRBD1 (5 bases). Germline lookup yields CDR1 MNHEY and CDR2 SMNVEV (reference sequence). The CDR3 loop spans 15 amino acids. Between the trimmed V and J ends, which lost 2 bases and 1 base, there was a span of 11 bases. The CDR3 protein is CASSLVIGGNTEAFF. CDR3 nucleotides: TGTGCCAGCAGTTTAGTAATCGGGGGGAACACTGAAGCTTTCTTT.

The chain carries TRBV5-4 and TRBJ2-2; tentatively, D is TRBD1 (5 bases). CDR3 size: 18 residues. CDR1 is SGHNT, CDR2 YYREEE, per germline (reference sequence). The V and J ends lost 4 bases and 0 bases respectively, with 19 bases between them. The CDR3 here is CASSTLAGQLSNTGELFF. The CDR3 nucleotides are TGTGCCAGCAGCACCTTGGCCGGACAACTTTCGAACACCGGGGAGCTGTTTTTT.

This clone has more than one count but fewer than ten. The chain links TRBV4-3 to TRBJ1-1; perhaps TRBD1 as D (5 bases). Germline V gene lookup returns CDR1 LGHNA and CDR2 YSLEER. The CDR3 runs 14 residues. V lost 0 bases to trimming and J lost 1 base, with 6 bases between them. For the CDR3, the DNA is TGCGCCAGCAGCCAAGATGGGGGGAACACTGAAGCTTTCTTT. Its protein is CASSQDGGNTEAFF.

This clone showed up just once. The chain is built from TRBV27 and TRBJ1-6; TRBD1 might be the D (5 bases). In germline, CDR1 is MNHEY, CDR2 SMNVEV (reference sequence). The length of the CDR3 is 14 residues. V was trimmed by 2 bases and J by 8 bases, leaving 10 bases between them. CDR3 amino acids: CASSLGGGYSPLHF. In DNA, the CDR3 is TGTGCCAGCAGTTTAGGGGGAGGATATTCACCCCTCCACTTT.

The chain employs TRBV7-8 and TRBJ1-1; a weak D match, TRBD1 (5 bases). The CDR3 loop spans 15 amino acids. V lost 1 base and J 3 bases, leaving 12 bases between the germline ends. The germline gives CDR1 SGHVS, CDR2 FQNEAQ. CDR3 coding DNA: TGTGCCAGCAGCTTAGTGGGCCGGGGGGACACTGAAGCTTTCTTT. This sequence encodes CASSLVGRGDTEAFF.